The source of this TCR beta chain is a study of identical twins (TCRdb year 2016). With regard to the full study: TCR alpha and beta repertoires from monozygotic twins, unrelated adults of various ages and cord blood were deep-sequenced to test whether fetal clonotypes persist. Replicate twin experiments were performed at different times using different library preparation protocols to rule out contamination. Broad study findings and their caveats: Zero-insertion analyses could be partly confounded by invariant T cells such as MAIT and iNKT, though diverse VJ usage argued against such confounding for most clonotypes. Fewer insertions were carried by abundant cord blood beta clonotypes; a weaker similar trend was observed in young adult naive repertoires, while no such trend was observed in memory repertoires. Because the same donors could not be followed over many years, the conclusions relied on cross-sectional statistical analysis. Compared with coincidental sharing between unrelated individuals, an excess of low generation-probability sequences was observed among out-of-frame TCR alpha sequences shared between twins. Excess twin sharing in beta out-of-frame sequences was weaker because fewer shared sequences lowered the signal-to-noise ratio. Recombination models systematically underestimated out-of-frame TCR alpha sharing in monozygotic twins but agreed with sharing between unrelated individuals.

Every donor in the study was a healthy Caucasian. Three unrelated non-twin adults were additionally sequenced: a male aged 18 to 30, a male aged 50 to 60 and a female aged 50 to 60. Using Miltenyi CD45RO+ enrichment and human naive T-cell isolation kits, memory (CD45RO+) and naive T cells were isolated from PBMC. Via the germline V gene, CDR1 is MNHEY and CDR2 SVGEGT. The CDR3 covers 14 residues, taking in both the cysteine and the phenylalanine. Left in the record is the CDR3 DNA by itself, 42 bases read in frame from the first base. Trimming removed 9 bases from V and 2 bases from J, leaving 14 bases between the germline ends. This clonotype was seen once. The antigen this receptor binds is unknown. No per-base quality is available; no much larger clone lies one base away. A solitary read yields weak support. Library method: 5' RACE. Sequenced using an Illumina HiSeq 2000. Template switching introduced a universal primer binding site; the final cDNA contained a unique molecular identifier, enabling accurate counting of TCR cDNA molecules. Specific primers in the conserved constant-segment region were used to synthesize first-strand cDNA for TCR alpha and beta chains. To control for contamination, every cDNA library was double barcoded, receiving both a SMART-Mk sample barcode and Illumina barcodes. Two successive PCR steps introduced TruSeq adapter sequences along with Illumina sample barcodes. TCR alpha and beta cDNA libraries were sequenced on the Illumina HiSeq platform with custom primers. The published analysis was carried out like this. Raw reads were processed with MiGEC to extract unique molecular identifiers, and MiXCR was used to determine CDR3 positions. Recombination models were inferred per individual with the repgenHMM and IGoR tools using an EM algorithm. Shared clonotypes were analyzed with the tcR package in R, and sharing was normalized by the product of cloneset sizes. To study raw recombination without the effects of thymic and clonal selection, out-of-frame nonproductive sequences were analyzed. TCRdb reanalyzed the raw reads on its own, using fastp at Q25 for trimming and MiXCR for clone calling, and kept in-frame beta chains. When rows share a CDR3 protein, they turn into one entry using the most common DNA and genes. TCRdb's processing, not the study's, gives the V and J calls here. In all, the sample holds about 450,000 distinct CDR3 sequences, and 15% to 20% of those were seen once. The ten largest account for less than 15% of the sample.

Sequencing input: naive T cells sorted from blood. The sample's cell subset or site label, decoded: cells isolated with a human naive T-cell isolation kit. This TCR was recovered from a man aged 50-60 years in good health. The sequence is built from TRBV6-2 or TRBV6-3 and TRBJ2-1; TRBD1 might be the D gene, on 5 matching bases. CDR3 reads: CASRGLDAYNEQFF. The DNA sequence is TGTGCCAGTAGGGGTTTAGACGCCTACAATGAGCAGTTCTTC.